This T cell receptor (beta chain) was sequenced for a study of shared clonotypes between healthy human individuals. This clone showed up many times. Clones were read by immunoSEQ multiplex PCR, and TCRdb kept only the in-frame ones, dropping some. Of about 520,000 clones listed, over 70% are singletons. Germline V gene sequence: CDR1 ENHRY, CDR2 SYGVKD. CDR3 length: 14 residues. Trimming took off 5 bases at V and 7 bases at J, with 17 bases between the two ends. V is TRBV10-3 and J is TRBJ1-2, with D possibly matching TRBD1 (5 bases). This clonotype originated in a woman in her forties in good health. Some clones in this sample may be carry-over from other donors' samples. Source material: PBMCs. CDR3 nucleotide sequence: TGTGCCATCAGTAACGCTAGGGGCGGTGGTGGCTACACCTTC. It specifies CAISNARGGGGYTF.